This TCR beta chain comes out of a study of blood T cell repertoires in COVID-19. Study details: Samples taken during acute and convalescent COVID-19 were collected in the United States, Italy and Spain. From T cells, B-cell-depleted T cells, or PBMCs came the material, which was cDNA or gDNA.

Original processing methods: Amplified reference gene primers provided the basis for estimating nucleated cell counts. The repertoire was sequenced with immunoSEQ multiplex PCR; TCRdb's copy has only in-frame clones and lacks some. V, J and clone size are those of that table, while D and trimming were read from the DNA. The table records 300,000 to 400,000 clones, around 90% of them present only once. The CDR3 is 14 amino acids. Looked up from germline, CDR1 is SSHAT and CDR2 is FNYEAQ (reference sequence). V dropped 2 bases and J dropped 2 bases, with 9 bases sitting between them. The clonotype was recovered from a middle-aged man with active or convalescent COVID-19. Sequences were obtained from peripheral blood. The chain links TRBV7-7 to TRBJ2-5, with a tentative D call TRBD1 (6 bases). The CDR3 is CASSLQGYQETQYF. In nucleotides, the CDR3 is TGTGCCAGCAGCTTACAGGGGTATCAAGAGACCCAGTACTTC.